This entry describes one T cell receptor beta chain. Other DNA sequences in this specimen translate into the identical CDR3. CDR1 and CDR2 from the germline V gene are MNHEY and SMNVEV (reference sequence). Trimming cost V 0 bases and J 0 bases, with 6 bases left between them. CDR3 length: 16 residues. These data belong to a study of technical replicates of blood from several donors. Repertoires were generated with immunoSEQ multiplex PCR, while TCRdb's copy carries only in-frame clones and drops some. The sample has 35,000 to 50,000 clones; 96% are singletons. The TCR originated in a human donor in good health. The chain has TRBV27 and TRBJ2-6; no reliable D call. The source material was T cells isolated from PBMCs. The CDR3 region is CASSLSAGSGANVLTF. The CDR3, as DNA: TGTGCCAGCAGTTTATCGGCAGGCTCTGGGGCCAACGTCCTGACTTTC.